The 25 T cell receptor beta chains presented below share a single source sample, sequenced in a study of T cells in narcolepsy. Repertoires were generated with immunoSEQ multiplex PCR, while TCRdb's copy carries only in-frame clones and drops some. This table holds 30,000 to 45,000 clones, around 90% found once. Material for sequencing was CD45RA- memory CD4+ T cells from PBMCs. The receptor set was obtained from a human donor with narcolepsy.

The V gene is TRBV19, the J gene TRBJ2-1, with 12 bases aligning to TRBD1. This CDR3 comprises 14 residues. The V segment lost 6 bases and the J segment 9 bases; nucleotides outside the gene matches: 6. Germline V gives CDR1 LNHDA, CDR2 SQIVND (reference sequence). The CDR3: CASSGTGGKGEQFF. DNA of the CDR3: TGTGCCAGTAGCGGGACAGGGGGCAAAGGTGAGCAGTTCTTC.

This sequence joins TRBV5-1 and TRBJ2-3; D ambiguous. Germline CDR1 SGHRS, CDR2 YFSETQ. The CDR3 totals 12 residues. V was pared by 6 bases and J by 0 bases, with 5 bases between. CDR3 in amino acids: CASTDSTDTQYF. In DNA, the CDR3 is TGCGCCAGCACAGATAGCACAGATACGCAGTATTTT.

This clone has just one count. The J gene is TRBJ2-2, the V gene TRBV18; 7 positions match TRBD2. Germline values: CDR1 KGHSH, CDR2 LQKENI. This CDR3 is built from 15 residues. Trimming removed 1 base from V and 1 base from J; junction bases left unmatched: 0. CDR3 DNA sequence: TGTGCCAGCTCACCACGCGGGAGGAACACCGGGGAGCTGTTTTTT. Translated: CASSPRGRNTGELFF.

This clone was recorded once. V is TRBV6-1 and J is TRBJ1-2, with D perhaps TRBD1 (5 bases). With 8 bases removed from V and 1 base from J, the gap between germline ends came to 11 bases. This CDR3 region has 13 residues. The germline V gene encodes CDR1 MNHNS and CDR2 SASEGT. This chain's CDR3 is CASSEGRNYGYTF. The DNA of the CDR3 is TGTGCCAGCTCAGAGGGACGTAACTATGGCTACACCTTC.

The V call is TRBV5-7, the J call TRBJ2-3; TRBD2 matches 9 bases. TRBV5-7 is designated an ORF whose function remains uncertain. The CDR3 length is 15 residues. The junction had 4 bases not matched to a gene; V was cut back by 0 bases and J by 5 bases. CDR3 in amino acids: CASSLGREGQDTQYF. CDR3 coding DNA: TGTGCCAGCAGCTTGGGGCGGGAGGGCCAAGATACGCAGTATTTT.

V gene TRBV28 combines with J gene TRBJ2-1, with D possibly matching TRBD1 (7 bases). The CDR3 consists of 15 residues. Trimming stripped 4 bases from V and 0 bases from J, with 10 bases between. Germline V gene sequence: CDR1 MDHEN, CDR2 SYDVKM. The CDR3 region is CASSSGDSSYNEQFF. The CDR3 nucleotides read TGTGCCAGCAGTTCGGGGGACAGCTCCTACAATGAGCAGTTCTTC. Full variable domain (remainder filled in from reference TRBV28 and TRBJ2-1): DVKVTQSSRYLVKRTGEKVFLECVQDMDHENMFWYRQDPGLGLRLIYFSYDVKMKEKGDIPEGYSVSREKKERFSLILESASTNQTSMYLCASSSGDSSYNEQFFGPGTRLTVL.

The V and J genes are TRBV18 and TRBJ2-7; D is possibly TRBD1 (6 bases). This CDR3 is built from 14 residues. Germline V gives CDR1 KGHSH, CDR2 LQKENI. V dropped 0 bases and J dropped 5 bases, with 11 bases sitting between them. The CDR3 loop reads CASSPPSGVNEQYF. CDR3 coding DNA: TGTGCCAGCTCACCACCGTCAGGGGTGAACGAGCAGTACTTC.

The chain carries TRBV23-1 and TRBJ2-7; D may be TRBD1 (6 bases). TRBV23-1 is annotated as an ORF whose role is uncertain. The CDR3 spans 16 residues. V lost 6 bases, J lost 3 bases, and 21 bases lay in between. This CDR3 reads CASSPIPGDPLYEQYF. DNA for the CDR3: TGCGCCAGCAGCCCAATCCCAGGGGATCCCCTCTACGAGCAGTACTTC.

The DNA for the CDR3 is TGTGCCAGCAGCACTCCCCCCGGAGGGGGGCAGAACACTGAAGCTTTCTTT. It specifies CASSTPPGGGQNTEAFF. The rearrangement uses TRBV28 and TRBJ1-1, with a possible D match to TRBD1 (6 bases). This CDR3 region has 17 residues. Trimming took off 6 bases at V and 1 base at J, with 21 bases between the two ends. CDR1 MDHEN and CDR2 SYDVKM come from the germline V gene.

The V and J genes are TRBV19 and TRBJ1-5; no reliable D call. In germline, CDR1 is LNHDA, CDR2 SQIVND (reference sequence). Trimming removed 8 bases at V and 0 bases at J, with 11 bases between. The CDR3 loop spans 14 amino acids. CDR3 in DNA: TGTGCCAGTGAGTTCCTTATTAGCAATCAGCCCCAGCATTTT. It translates to CASEFLISNQPQHF.

V gene TRBV2 combines with J gene TRBJ2-3; TRBD2 agrees at 9 bases. CDR1 SNHLY and CDR2 FYNNEI come from the germline V gene. CDR3 length equals 14 residues. V was clipped by 5 bases and J by 4 bases; unmatched bases: 4. CDR3 nucleotides: TGTGCCAGCAGTTTGGGACTAGCAGCAGATACGCAGTATTTT. This translates into CASSLGLAADTQYF.

This clone was seen only once. The chain joins TRBV7-2 to TRBJ2-4; 7 nucleotides match TRBD2. CDR3 length equals 15 residues. Germline V lookup: CDR1 SGHTA, CDR2 FQGNSA. Unmatched junction bases numbered 10, after V lost 8 bases and J lost 3 bases. The CDR3 DNA reads TGTGCCAGCTCCCAAGGCGGGGGAAACAAAAACATTCAGTACTTC. This encodes CASSQGGGNKNIQYF. Filled out from reference TRBV7-2 and TRBJ2-4, the complete variable domain reads GAGVSQSPSNKVTEKGKDVELRCDPISGHTALYWYRQSLGQGLEFLIYFQGNSAPDKSGLPSDRFSAERTGGSVSTLTIQRTQQEDSAVYLCASSQGGGNKNIQYFGAGTRLSVL.

The CDR3 coding sequence is TGTGCCAGCAGCTTAAAATCTTGGGGGGCGGGAAGGAATGAAAAACTGTTTTTT. This translates into CASSLKSWGAGRNEKLFF. The chain is built from TRBV7-9 and TRBJ1-4, with D perhaps TRBD1 (6 bases). V was clipped by 2 bases and J by 5 bases, with 21 bases between them. CDR1 is SEHNR, CDR2 FQNEAQ, per germline (reference sequence). The CDR3 extends over 18 amino acids.

V and J are TRBV5-6 and TRBJ2-1; D tentatively fits TRBD1 or TRBD2 (6 bases each). The CDR3 is made up of 17 amino acids. V was pared by 7 bases and J by 0 bases, with 20 bases between. The germline CDR1 and CDR2 sequences are SGHDT and YYEEEE. CDR3 region: CASSSLRGGSSYNEQFF. DNA for the CDR3: TGTGCCAGCTCATCCCTCAGAGGGGGGAGCTCCTACAATGAGCAGTTCTTC. The whole variable domain, filled in from reference TRBV5-6 and TRBJ2-1, reads DAGVTQSPTHLIKTRGQQVTLRCSPKSGHDTVSWYQQALGQGPQFIFQYYEEEERQRGNFPDRFSGHQFPNYSSELNVNALLLGDSALYLCASSSLRGGSSYNEQFFGPGTRLTVL.

Only a few counts were recorded for this clone. Other DNA sequences in this sample translate to the same CDR3. V is TRBV6-1 and J is TRBJ1-2; perhaps TRBD1 as D (5 bases). The CDR3 loop spans 13 amino acids. Germline CDR1 is MNHNS and CDR2 is SASEGT. Trimming stripped 2 bases from V and 8 bases from J, with 12 bases between. CDR3 coding DNA: TGTGCCAGCAGTGAACAGGGTGCGAGGGGCTACACCTTC. Protein: CASSEQGARGYTF.

This clone was seen a handful of times. V usage is TRBV5-1 and J usage is TRBJ1-4; weak D call: TRBD1 (5 bases). CDR3 length: 15 residues. Germline CDR1 SGHRS, CDR2 YFSETQ. Trimming shortened V by 4 bases and J by 4 bases, and 14 bases separated the two germline ends. CDR3 coding DNA: TGCGCCAGCAGCCTTGGACACGAGTTTAATGAAAAACTGTTTTTT. It is translated as CASSLGHEFNEKLFF. Combining the CDR3 with reference TRBV5-1 and TRBJ1-4 gives the whole variable domain KAGVTQTPRYLIKTRGQQVTLSCSPISGHRSVSWYQQTPGQGLQFLFEYFSETQRNKGNFPGRFSGRQFSNSRSEMNVSTLELGDSALYLCASSLGHEFNEKLFFGSGTQLSVL.

The rearrangement uses TRBV11-1 and TRBJ2-1, with 7 bases aligning to TRBD1. Germline CDR1 reads SGHAT; CDR2 reads FQDESV (reference sequence). V was clipped by 6 bases and J by 3 bases; unmatched bases: 14. The CDR3 length is 17 residues. CDR3 DNA sequence: TGTGCCAGCAGTCTTAGTGGACAGGTTATAGGCTACAATGAGCAGTTCTTC. This sequence encodes CASSLSGQVIGYNEQFF.

The chain couples TRBV7-3 to TRBJ1-1, with D possibly TRBD1 on 5 matching bases. The V end lost 0 bases, the J end lost 7 bases, and 12 bases lay between the germline ends. This CDR3 contains 14 residues. Looked up from germline, CDR1 is SGHTA and CDR2 is FQGTGA. The CDR3 sequence: CASSLTRTSGEAFF. DNA for the CDR3: TGTGCCAGCAGCTTAACTAGGACATCAGGTGAAGCTTTCTTT.

The chain links TRBV7-3 to TRBJ2-3, with D perhaps TRBD2 (6 bases). CDR1 is SGHTA, CDR2 FQGTGA, per germline. This CDR3 has 16 residues. Between the trimmed V and J ends, which lost 2 bases and 4 bases, there was a span of 16 bases. The CDR3 nucleotides are TGTGCCAGCAGCTTACAGGCGGGACCGGAGGCAGATACGCAGTATTTT. Translating it yields CASSLQAGPEADTQYF.

The CDR3 is CASSPGTGGQYEQYF. As DNA, the CDR3 is TGTGCCAGCAGCCCCGGGACAGGGGGCCAATACGAGCAGTACTTC. This chain links TRBV11-1 with TRBJ2-7; 12 bases line up with TRBD1. V gave up 5 bases and J gave up 4 bases; unmatched junction bases: 6. Germline assignment: CDR1 SGHAT and CDR2 FQDESV (reference sequence). The CDR3 runs 15 residues.

J is TRBJ1-6 and V is TRBV5-6; TRBD1 might be the D (6 bases). Germline lookup yields CDR1 SGHDT and CDR2 YYEEEE. V lost 2 bases and J lost 6, with 9 bases in between. The CDR3 consists of 14 residues. CDR3 amino acids: CASSLQGGNSPLHF. The CDR3 coding sequence is TGTGCCAGCAGCTTACAGGGTGGTAATTCACCCCTCCACTTT. Looking up the rest from reference TRBV5-6 and TRBJ1-6 gives the full variable domain: DAGVTQSPTHLIKTRGQQVTLRCSPKSGHDTVSWYQQALGQGPQFIFQYYEEEERQRGNFPDRFSGHQFPNYSSELNVNALLLGDSALYLCASSLQGGNSPLHFGNGTRLTVT.

The gene calls are TRBV19 and TRBJ2-3; D is ambiguous. V dropped 3 bases and J dropped 4 bases, with 11 bases sitting between them. The CDR3 runs 14 residues. CDR1 and CDR2 (germline): LNHDA, SQIVND (reference sequence). The CDR3, as DNA: TGTGCCAGTAGTATGTCTCGGGCCGCAGATACGCAGTATTTT. Its protein is CASSMSRAADTQYF.

The chain recombines TRBV11-2 with TRBJ1-3; 9 bases are shared with TRBD1. With 5 bases clipped from V and 2 bases from J, the junction kept 4 bases outside the gene matches. This CDR3 region has 15 residues. CDR1 and CDR2 (germline): SGHAT, FQNNGV. The CDR3 region is CASSPGQGPGNTIYF. CDR3 nucleotides: TGTGCCAGCAGCCCGGGACAGGGCCCTGGAAACACCATATATTTT.

This chain joins TRBV7-2 and TRBJ1-5; 8 bases match TRBD1. In germline, CDR1 is SGHTA, CDR2 FQGNSA. J gave up 4 bases and V 3 bases, and 5 bases lay outside the gene matches. The CDR3 covers 15 residues. CDR3 in amino acids: CASSFYRGENQPQHF. Here the CDR3 DNA reads TGTGCCAGCAGCTTTTACAGGGGGGAGAATCAGCCCCAGCATTTT.

The chain recombines TRBV6-6 with TRBJ2-6; D ambiguous. Trimming removed 6 bases from V and 4 bases from J, with 13 bases in between. CDR1 is MNHNY and CDR2 is SVGAGI in the germline V gene (reference sequence). CDR3 length: 15 amino acids. This CDR3 is CASRRDLSGANVLTF. The CDR3 bases are TGTGCCAGCAGACGAGACCTCTCGGGGGCCAACGTCCTGACTTTC.